The 17 T cell receptor beta chains given below trace back to one sample, sequenced in a study of T cell responses to AZD1222 COVID-19 vaccine. Sequenced by immunoSEQ multiplex PCR; TCRdb stores in-frame clones only, minus some. The data contain about 88,000 clones, approximately 91% of them singletons. Here the sequenced sample was peripheral blood, taken 28 days after the second AZD1222 dose. These receptors all come from an adult who received the AZD1222 COVID-19 vaccine.

The chain links TRBV6-5 to TRBJ1-2; D call uncertain. Germline CDR1 is MNHEY and CDR2 is SVGAGI. Trimming removed 0 bases at V and 4 bases at J, with 6 bases between. This CDR3 has 13 amino acids. The CDR3 DNA follows: TGTGCCAGCAGTTACTCTGGGGTCTATGGCTACACCTTC. Its protein is CASSYSGVYGYTF.

The CDR3 region is CASSYSGGRARNEQFF. CDR3 coding DNA: TGTGCCAGCAGTTACTCGGGGGGCAGGGCTCGGAATGAGCAGTTCTTC. V is TRBV6-5 and J is TRBJ2-1; D tentatively reads TRBD1 or TRBD2 (6 bases each). Trimming took 0 bases from V and 7 from J, leaving 16 bases between them. Germline V gene sequence: CDR1 MNHEY, CDR2 SVGAGI. This CDR3 is 16 amino acids long.

V gene TRBV5-6 combines with J gene TRBJ2-7, with D perhaps matching TRBD2 (5 bases). The V and J ends lost 1 base and 2 bases respectively, with 10 bases between them. Germline CDR1 SGHDT, CDR2 YYEEEE. The CDR3 contains 14 residues. The CDR3 loop is CASSLLSGTYEQYF. DNA for the CDR3: TGTGCCAGCAGCTTGCTTTCCGGGACCTACGAGCAGTACTTC.

V and J are TRBV5-1 and TRBJ2-3, with 7 bases lining up with TRBD2. Trimming took 4 bases from V and 2 from J; bases not matched to a gene: 4. The germline gives CDR1 SGHRS, CDR2 YFSETQ. This CDR3 spans 14 amino acids. In DNA, the CDR3 is TGCGCCAGCAGCACACTAGCGACCACAGATACGCAGTATTTT. This codes for CASSTLATTDTQYF.

V is TRBV5-1 and J is TRBJ2-1; 12 nucleotides line up with TRBD1. This CDR3 comprises 15 residues. J lost 5 bases, V lost 2 bases, and 2 bases had no gene match. Germline values: CDR1 SGHRS, CDR2 YFSETQ. Here the CDR3 DNA reads TGCGCCAGCAGCTTCGGGACAGGGGGCCACAATGAGCAGTTCTTC. Protein: CASSFGTGGHNEQFF.

The chain is built from TRBV2 and TRBJ1-1; D uncertain. The CDR3 is 11 residues long. From germline, CDR1 is SNHLY and CDR2 FYNNEI. V gave up 4 bases and J gave up 0 bases, with 0 bases separating them. The CDR3 DNA is TGTGCCAGCAGTGTGAACACTGAAGCTTTCTTT. Its protein is CASSVNTEAFF.

The chain couples TRBV2 to TRBJ1-6; 11 bases line up with TRBD1. Germline V gene lookup returns CDR1 SNHLY and CDR2 FYNNEI. The V and J ends lost 6 bases and 10 bases, in that order; junction bases with no gene match: 2. The CDR3 totals 13 residues. This CDR3 is CASRGTGGSPLHF. The CDR3 nucleotides read TGTGCCAGCAGGGGGACAGGGGGATCACCCCTCCACTTT. Full variable domain (outside the CDR3, taken from reference TRBV2 and TRBJ1-6): EPEVTQTPSHQVTQMGQEVILRCVPISNHLYFYWYRQILGQKVEFLVSFYNNEISEKSEIFDDQFSVERPDGSNFTLKIRSTKLEDSAMYFCASRGTGGSPLHFGNGTRLTVT.

This clone is a singleton in its sample. This rearrangement joins TRBV11-2 to TRBJ2-3; D is tentatively TRBD1 or TRBD2 (5 bases each). This CDR3 spans 15 amino acids. Germline V CDR1 and CDR2: SGHAT, FQNNGV. Deletions cut 2 bases from V and 2 bases from J, with 11 bases between. The DNA of the CDR3 is TGTGCCAGCAGCTTAAACCGGGGCCCCACAGATACGCAGTATTTT. It encodes CASSLNRGPTDTQYF.

V is TRBV2 and J is TRBJ2-7, with 11 bases matching TRBD1. After removal of 5 bases from V and 4 bases from J, the junction contained 1 base not matched to a gene. Germline loops: CDR1 SNHLY, CDR2 FYNNEI. The CDR3 covers 13 residues. CDR3 region: CASSRDRGYEQYF. The CDR3 coding sequence is TGTGCCAGCAGTAGGGACAGGGGGTACGAGCAGTACTTC.

The J gene is TRBJ2-7, the V gene TRBV11-2, with 14 positions matching TRBD2. Losses at the gene ends were 5 bases for V and 2 bases for J; bases not matched to a gene: 5. This CDR3 has 16 residues. Germline V CDR1 and CDR2: SGHAT, FQNNGV. DNA of the CDR3: TGTGCCAGCAGCCCGGGACTAGCGGGGGCCGCCTACGAGCAGTACTTC. Encoded protein: CASSPGLAGAAYEQYF.

J is TRBJ2-7 and V is TRBV6-1; 8 bases map to TRBD1. Germline CDR1 MNHNS, CDR2 SASEGT. This CDR3 comprises 13 residues. The trim removed 3 bases at V and 7 bases at J, leaving 5 bases unmatched. In DNA, the CDR3 is TGTGCCAGCAGTGATAACAGGGGGAGAGAGCAGTACTTC. Its translation is CASSDNRGREQYF.

This clone occurred once. The V call is TRBV2, the J call TRBJ1-2; possible D gene TRBD1, 6 bases. Germline V gene data show CDR1 as SNHLY and CDR2 as FYNNEI. CDR3 length: 14 residues. Trimming pared 1 base from V and 4 bases from J, leaving 10 bases between. In nucleotides, the CDR3 is TGTGCCAGCAGTGAAGACAGGGTTGGCTATGGCTACACCTTC. This encodes CASSEDRVGYGYTF.

V and J are TRBV11-2 and TRBJ2-1; TRBD1 or TRBD2 may be the D gene (5 bases each). Germline V gene data show CDR1 as SGHAT and CDR2 as FQNNGV. Trimming took 4 bases from V and 8 from J, leaving 21 bases between them. The CDR3 covers 16 residues. The chain's CDR3 is CASSSTLGVRMDEQFF. The CDR3 region has the DNA TGTGCCAGCAGCTCCACACTGGGGGTCAGGATGGATGAGCAGTTCTTC.

The chain employs TRBV7-3 and TRBJ2-7, with TRBD2 identical over 8 bases. CDR1 is SGHTA and CDR2 is FQGTGA in the germline V gene. The trim removed 5 bases at V and 1 base at J, leaving 7 bases unmatched. The CDR3 consists of 15 residues. The CDR3 nucleotides read TGTGCCAGCAGCCCCCGGGGGGGGATATCCTACGAGCAGTACTTC. This encodes CASSPRGGISYEQYF.

CDR3 protein: CASSPSPGSATNEKLFF. CDR3 coding DNA: TGTGCCAGCAGTCCCTCTCCAGGGTCGGCAACTAATGAAAAACTGTTTTTT. The chain uses TRBV28 and TRBJ1-4; D perhaps matches TRBD1 (5 bases). Germline CDR1 is MDHEN and CDR2 is SYDVKM. This CDR3 is built from 17 residues. Trimming stripped 5 bases from V and 0 bases from J, with 16 bases between.

The V call is TRBV5-1, the J call TRBJ1-1; D is uncertain. Germline lookup yields CDR1 SGHRS and CDR2 YFSETQ. V was trimmed by 4 bases and J by 0 bases, leaving 16 bases between them. This CDR3 spans 16 amino acids. DNA of the CDR3: TGCGCCAGCAGCGTTGAGCCAGTCGGGATGAACACTGAAGCTTTCTTT. As protein: CASSVEPVGMNTEAFF.

This clone was seen a single time. This chain uses TRBV6-6 with TRBJ1-4; possibly TRBD1 for D (5 bases). This CDR3 contains 15 residues. Trimming cost V 5 bases and J 6 bases, with 16 bases left between them. Germline V gene lookup returns CDR1 MNHNY and CDR2 SVGAGI (reference sequence). This CDR3 reads CASSHRRGGDEKLFF. The CDR3 DNA sequence: TGTGCCAGCAGTCACCGGCGGGGAGGGGATGAAAAACTGTTTTTT.